Each of the 6 T cell receptor delta chains below was sequenced from the same sample in a study of gammadelta T cells in human blood. TCRdb processed the RT-PCR reads again with the CATT caller. The sample has some 970 delta-chain clones; about 21% are singletons. The specimen sequenced was Vgamma9Vdelta2 gamma-delta T cells from infant blood. The receptors stem from a human donor.

With regard to this clone: This may arise from a read error, as a much more abundant clone is one base away. The chain recombines TRDV2 with TRDJ1; 13 nucleotides match TRDD3. Germline values: CDR1 GEAIGNYY, CDR2 EKD. The CDR3 has 18 residues. The CDR3, as DNA: TGTGCCAGTGACACCCTCGTACTGGGGGATACGAGGGCCGATAAACTCATCTTT. Protein sequence: CASDTLVLGDTRADKLIF.

Regarding this clone: A far larger clone is one base from this, pointing to a likely read error. Different DNA sequences within this sample yield the same CDR3. The chain is built from TRDV2 and TRDJ2; TRDD3 matches at 10 bases. This CDR3 is built from 17 residues. CDR1 is GEAIGNYY and CDR2 is EKD in the germline V gene. CDR3 in DNA: TGTGCCTGTGACCTACTGGGGGATGATTCTTTAACAGCACAACTCTTCTTT. Translated: CACDLLGDDSLTAQLFF.

Relative to its sample, this clone is large (0.1 to 1%). The sample has other DNA sequences that encode this CDR3 too. The rearrangement uses TRDV2 and TRDJ2; 8 bases agree with TRDD3. Germline V lookup: CDR1 GEAIGNYY, CDR2 EKD. CDR3 length equals 15 residues. V trimming: 2 bases; J trimming: 5 bases; junction bases outside the gene matches: 6. Written as DNA, the CDR3 is TGTGCCTGTGACAGACTGGGGGTCCGCACAGCACAACTCTTCTTT. It yields the protein CACDRLGVRTAQLFF.

To note about this clone: A far larger clone is one nucleotide away, so this likely arose from a read error. The chain uses TRDV2 and TRDJ3, with 8 bases identical to TRDD3. Here the J gene came from matching the DNA to germline, since TCRdb omits it. The CDR3 consists of 20 residues. In germline, CDR1 is GEAIGNYY, CDR2 EKD. DNA for the CDR3: TGTGCCTGTGACATGATTGGGAGGGATACGCTCTCCTGGGACACACGACAGATGTTTTTC. This sequence encodes CACDMIGRDTLSWDTRQMFF.

The chain has TRDV2 and TRDJ2; TRDD3 aligns across 13 bases. Since TCRdb gives no J gene, matching the DNA to germline was used here to assign it. V shed 3 bases, J shed 6 bases, and the junction held 6 bases outside the gene matches. Germline V lookup: CDR1 GEAIGNYY, CDR2 EKD. This CDR3 has 16 residues. CDR3 coding DNA: TGTGCCTGTGACCCACTGGGGGATACGAGGGCAGCACAACTCTTCTTT. It codes for CACDPLGDTRAAQLFF.

As regards this clone: This sequence may be a read error, since a much larger clone differs from it by one base. The V call is TRDV2, the J call TRDJ3, with a possible D match to TRDD3 (6 bases). TCRdb carries no J gene annotation; the J gene was assigned here by matching the DNA with germline. The CDR3 runs to 19 residues. The germline CDR1 and CDR2 sequences are GEAIGNYY and EKD. CDR3 residues: CACNTVLGGSSWDTRQMFF. DNA for the CDR3: TGTGCCTGTAACACCGTACTGGGAGGGAGCTCCTGGGACACCCGACAGATGTTTTTC.